These T cell receptor beta chains were read from a single sample in a study of T cell changes during pregnancy in multiple sclerosis. The repertoire was sequenced with immunoSEQ multiplex PCR; TCRdb's copy has only in-frame clones and lacks some. The table has approximately 82,000 clones, 75% to 95% seen once. The sample consisted of CD4+ T cells from peripheral blood mononuclear cells, taken in the second trimester of pregnancy. The receptors here all came from a female donor with multiple sclerosis, enrolled in a pregnancy study. CDR3s include the opening cysteine and the closing phenylalanine or tryptophan. The D gene is left open where the match is weak. Size is stated for part of the rows, as once, few or many counts, or as a class when the clone is expanded.

J gene: TRBJ2-7
D gene: TRBD2
clone size: .
V gene: TRBV6-5
CDR3 protein: CASTGLAGGGEQYF
CDR3 DNA: TGTGCCAGCACTGGGCTAGCGGGGGGGGGCGAGCAGTACTTC

J gene: TRBJ2-3
D gene: .
clone size: .
V gene: TRBV9
CDR3 protein: CASGRTSTRSTDTQYF
CDR3 DNA: TGTGCCAGCGGTAGAACTAGCACACGAAGCACAGATACGCAGTATTTT

J gene: TRBJ1-6
D gene: TRBD1
clone size: .
V gene: TRBV5-8
CDR3 protein: CASSETGPNSPLHF
CDR3 DNA: TGTGCCAGCAGCGAGACAGGGCCTAATTCACCCCTCCACTTT

J gene: TRBJ1-4
D gene: .
clone size: .
V gene: TRBV2
CDR3 protein: CASRRTATNEKLFF
CDR3 DNA: TGTGCCAGCAGACGTACTGCAACTAATGAAAAACTGTTTTTT

J gene: TRBJ1-5
D gene: .
clone size: .
V gene: TRBV7-8
CDR3 protein: CASSLTWLNQPQHF
CDR3 DNA: TGTGCCAGCAGCTTAACCTGGCTTAATCAGCCCCAGCATTTT

J gene: TRBJ2-7
D gene: TRBD2
clone size: .
V gene: TRBV6-1
CDR3 protein: CASNGLAGIGEQYF
CDR3 DNA: TGTGCCAGCAATGGACTAGCGGGAATCGGCGAGCAGTACTTC

J gene: TRBJ2-7
D gene: TRBD2
clone size: .
V gene: TRBV18
CDR3 protein: CASSRGTSAYEQYF
CDR3 DNA: TGTGCCAGCTCACGAGGGACTAGCGCCTACGAGCAGTACTTC

J gene: TRBJ1-1
D gene: .
clone size: .
V gene: TRBV4-1
CDR3 protein: CASRLQGSNTEAFF
CDR3 DNA: TGCGCCAGCAGGTTACAGGGTAGTAACACTGAAGCTTTCTTT

J gene: TRBJ1-6
D gene: TRBD1
clone size: .
V gene: TRBV10-3
CDR3 protein: CAIHGQDNSPLHF
CDR3 DNA: TGTGCCATTCACGGACAGGATAATTCACCCCTCCACTTT

J gene: TRBJ2-5
D gene: TRBD2
clone size: .
V gene: TRBV4-2
CDR3 protein: CASSPNSGRGETQYF
CDR3 DNA: TGTGCCAGCAGTCCTAATAGCGGGAGGGGGGAGACCCAGTACTTC

J gene: TRBJ1-2
D gene: .
clone size: .
V gene: TRBV6-6
CDR3 protein: CASSYGQGQGGYTF
CDR3 DNA: TGTGCCAGCAGTTATGGGCAGGGCCAGGGGGGCTACACCTTC

J gene: TRBJ2-7
D gene: TRBD2
clone size: once
V gene: TRBV19
CDR3 protein: CASQRAGTYEQYF
CDR3 DNA: TGTGCCAGTCAGAGAGCGGGGACCTACGAGCAGTACTTC

J gene: TRBJ1-3
D gene: .
clone size: .
V gene: TRBV27
CDR3 protein: CASKRGSFGNTIYF
CDR3 DNA: TGTGCCAGCAAAAGGGGATCTTTTGGAAACACCATATATTTT

J gene: TRBJ2-7
D gene: TRBD1
clone size: once
V gene: TRBV30
CDR3 protein: CAWSVGWGQNNYEQYF
CDR3 DNA: TGTGCCTGGAGTGTAGGATGGGGACAGAACAACTACGAGCAGTACTTC

J gene: TRBJ2-1
D gene: .
clone size: .
V gene: TRBV11-2
CDR3 protein: CASSPWEVGTYNEQFF
CDR3 DNA: TGTGCCAGCAGCCCCTGGGAGGTGGGTACTTACAATGAGCAGTTCTTC

J gene: TRBJ2-1
D gene: TRBD2
clone size: .
V gene: TRBV11-2
CDR3 protein: CASSLGRVNEQFF
CDR3 DNA: TGTGCCAGCAGCCTCGGGAGGGTCAATGAGCAGTTCTTC

J gene: TRBJ2-3
D gene: .
clone size: .
V gene: TRBV18
CDR3 protein: CASSPGGMEDTQYF
CDR3 DNA: TGTGCCAGCTCACCAGGCGGGATGGAAGATACGCAGTATTTT

J gene: TRBJ1-2
D gene: .
clone size: .
V gene: TRBV5-1
CDR3 protein: CASSLDRERAGYTF
CDR3 DNA: TGCGCCAGCAGCTTGGATCGGGAGAGAGCTGGCTACACCTTC

J gene: TRBJ2-7
D gene: TRBD2
clone size: .
V gene: TRBV7-6
CDR3 protein: CASALAGERGEQYF
CDR3 DNA: TGTGCCAGCGCCCTAGCGGGGGAGAGGGGCGAGCAGTACTTC

J gene: TRBJ1-1
D gene: .
clone size: .
V gene: TRBV7-2
CDR3 protein: CASSPPGMLEAFF
CDR3 DNA: TGTGCCAGCAGCCCACCTGGCATGCTGGAAGCTTTCTTT

J gene: TRBJ1-6
D gene: .
clone size: .
V gene: TRBV30
CDR3 protein: CAWRMSGGPADSPLHF
CDR3 DNA: TGTGCCTGGAGAATGTCGGGGGGCCCAGCCGATTCACCCCTCCACTTT

J gene: TRBJ2-3
D gene: TRBD2
clone size: .
V gene: TRBV9
CDR3 protein: CASSSSGLAGKFTSTDTQYF
CDR3 DNA: TGTGCCAGCAGCTCATCGGGACTAGCGGGGAAATTTACTAGCACAGATACGCAGTATTTT

J gene: TRBJ2-3
D gene: TRBD1
clone size: .
V gene: TRBV19
CDR3 protein: CASSTDRSGTDTQYF
CDR3 DNA: TGTGCCAGTAGTACGGACAGGTCCGGCACAGATACGCAGTATTTT

J gene: TRBJ1-1
D gene: TRBD1
clone size: .
V gene: TRBV6-4
CDR3 protein: CASSADRVSTEAFF
CDR3 DNA: TGTGCCAGCAGTGCGGACAGGGTCTCGACTGAAGCTTTCTTT

J gene: TRBJ2-5
D gene: TRBD2
clone size: .
V gene: TRBV9
CDR3 protein: CASSVSPSGSRETQYF
CDR3 DNA: TGTGCCAGCAGCGTATCGCCTAGCGGGAGTCGAGAGACCCAGTACTTC

J gene: TRBJ2-7
D gene: TRBD2
clone size: once
V gene: TRBV14
CDR3 protein: CASSQGPRRLAGELEQYF
CDR3 DNA: TGTGCCAGCAGCCAAGGGCCCCGCCGACTAGCGGGAGAACTCGAGCAGTACTTC

J gene: TRBJ2-7
D gene: TRBD1
clone size: .
V gene: TRBV19
CDR3 protein: CASSMEAGTGGRFMYF
CDR3 DNA: TGTGCCAGTAGTATGGAGGCCGGGACAGGGGGCCGCTTTATGTACTTC

J gene: TRBJ2-1
D gene: .
clone size: .
V gene: TRBV4-1
CDR3 protein: CASSLPLNEQFF
CDR3 DNA: TGCGCCAGCAGCCTCCCCCTCAATGAGCAGTTCTTC

J gene: TRBJ2-3
D gene: TRBD2
clone size: once
V gene: TRBV5-6
CDR3 protein: CASSEWTSFGTDTQYF
CDR3 DNA: TGTGCCAGCAGCGAATGGACTAGCTTTGGCACAGATACGCAGTATTTT

J gene: TRBJ2-7
D gene: TRBD2
clone size: .
V gene: TRBV6-5
CDR3 protein: CASSYSRAGGLDEQYF
CDR3 DNA: TGTGCCAGCAGTTACTCGCGTGCGGGAGGGCTTGACGAGCAGTACTTC

J gene: TRBJ2-7
D gene: TRBD1
clone size: .
V gene: TRBV10-3
CDR3 protein: CAIRRDRERYEQYF
CDR3 DNA: TGTGCCATCAGGAGAGACAGGGAGCGATACGAGCAGTACTTC

J gene: TRBJ2-7
D gene: .
clone size: .
V gene: TRBV11-3
CDR3 protein: CASSLQGSHEQYF
CDR3 DNA: TGTGCCAGCAGCTTACAGGGTTCCCACGAGCAGTACTTC

J gene: TRBJ2-4
D gene: TRBD2
clone size: .
V gene: TRBV2
CDR3 protein: CASSPTTSQGNIQYF
CDR3 DNA: TGTGCCAGCAGCCCAACGACTAGCCAGGGAAACATTCAGTACTTC

J gene: TRBJ1-4
D gene: .
clone size: .
V gene: TRBV2
CDR3 protein: CATRDEKLFF
CDR3 DNA: TGTGCCACCCGGGATGAAAAACTGTTTTTT

J gene: TRBJ2-1
D gene: TRBD2
clone size: .
V gene: TRBV6-4
CDR3 protein: CASSLGLAGLGEQFF
CDR3 DNA: TGTGCCAGCAGTCTGGGACTAGCGGGGCTCGGAGAGCAGTTCTTC

J gene: TRBJ2-1
D gene: TRBD2
clone size: once
V gene: TRBV29-1
CDR3 protein: CSVASFLQLAGSYYNEQFF
CDR3 DNA: TGCAGCGTCGCGAGTTTCCTCCAACTAGCGGGAAGTTACTACAATGAGCAGTTCTTC

J gene: TRBJ1-6
D gene: .
clone size: .
V gene: TRBV4-2
CDR3 protein: CASSQVAAYNSPLHF
CDR3 DNA: TGTGCCAGCAGCCAAGTTGCAGCCTATAATTCACCCCTCCACTTT

J gene: TRBJ2-2
D gene: .
clone size: once
V gene: TRBV5-1
CDR3 protein: CASSQTTVNTGELFF
CDR3 DNA: TGCGCCAGCAGCCAAACGACAGTGAACACCGGGGAGCTGTTTTTT

J gene: TRBJ1-1
D gene: TRBD1
clone size: .
V gene: TRBV5-1
CDR3 protein: CASSLVTGENTEAFF
CDR3 DNA: TGCGCCAGCAGCTTGGTGACAGGGGAGAACACTGAAGCTTTCTTT

J gene: TRBJ1-2
D gene: .
clone size: few
V gene: TRBV14
CDR3 protein: CASEGRQYLSYTF
CDR3 DNA: TGTGCCAGCGAAGGCAGACAATACCTAAGCTACACCTTC

J gene: TRBJ1-1
D gene: TRBD1
clone size: .
V gene: TRBV5-1
CDR3 protein: CASSSPDRGVTEAFF
CDR3 DNA: TGCGCCAGCAGTTCACCCGACAGGGGGGTCACTGAAGCTTTCTTT

J gene: TRBJ1-2
D gene: .
clone size: few
V gene: TRBV6-5
CDR3 protein: CASSYYRDEGYTF
CDR3 DNA: TGTGCCAGCAGTTACTACAGGGATGAGGGCTACACCTTC

J gene: TRBJ2-3
D gene: .
clone size: once
V gene: TRBV11-1
CDR3 protein: CASSFGEVGDTQYF
CDR3 DNA: TGTGCCAGCAGCTTTGGGGAGGTGGGGGATACGCAGTATTTT

J gene: TRBJ2-2
D gene: TRBD2
clone size: .
V gene: TRBV19
CDR3 protein: CASTTRGGANTGELFF
CDR3 DNA: TGTGCCAGTACCACACGGGGGGGAGCGAACACCGGGGAGCTGTTTTTT

J gene: TRBJ2-7
D gene: .
clone size: .
V gene: TRBV6-1
CDR3 protein: CASKKGEAYEQYF
CDR3 DNA: TGTGCCAGCAAGAAGGGGGAAGCATACGAGCAGTACTTC

J gene: TRBJ2-3
D gene: TRBD2
clone size: .
V gene: TRBV7-3
CDR3 protein: CASSLGVSGGRTDTQYF
CDR3 DNA: TGTGCCAGCAGCTTAGGAGTTAGCGGGGGGCGCACAGATACGCAGTATTTT

J gene: TRBJ1-2
D gene: .
clone size: once
V gene: TRBV28
CDR3 protein: CASSLNRADYGYTF
CDR3 DNA: TGTGCCAGCAGTCTAAACAGGGCGGACTATGGCTACACCTTC

J gene: TRBJ2-5
D gene: TRBD1
clone size: .
V gene: TRBV5-1
CDR3 protein: CASSLAGQIETQYF
CDR3 DNA: TGCGCCAGCAGCTTGGCGGGACAGATAGAGACCCAGTACTTC

J gene: TRBJ1-2
D gene: .
clone size: .
V gene: TRBV19
CDR3 protein: CASSISGNYGYTF
CDR3 DNA: TGTGCCAGTAGTATATCAGGGAACTATGGCTACACCTTC

J gene: TRBJ2-3
D gene: TRBD2
clone size: .
V gene: TRBV19
CDR3 protein: CASSIGTSLDTQYF
CDR3 DNA: TGTGCCAGTAGTATAGGGACTAGCTTAGATACGCAGTATTTT

J gene: TRBJ2-6
D gene: .
clone size: .
V gene: TRBV7-2
CDR3 protein: CASSLVGSSGANVLTF
CDR3 DNA: TGTGCCAGCAGCTTAGTGGGGAGCTCTGGGGCCAACGTCCTGACTTTC

J gene: TRBJ2-7
D gene: TRBD1
clone size: once
V gene: TRBV18
CDR3 protein: CASSPQRTGITYEQYF
CDR3 DNA: TGTGCCAGCTCACCACAAAGGACAGGGATAACCTACGAGCAGTACTTC

J gene: TRBJ2-1
D gene: TRBD2
clone size: .
V gene: TRBV9
CDR3 protein: CASSVDPSGRAGNEQFF
CDR3 DNA: TGTGCCAGCAGCGTAGATCCTAGCGGGAGGGCCGGTAATGAGCAGTTCTTC